This is a list of T cell receptor beta chains from one sample in a study of blood T cell repertoires in COVID-19. Some clones are missing from TCRdb's copy, which holds only in-frame ones; the method was immunoSEQ multiplex PCR. The sample has under 250,000 clones, 80% to 90% seen once. The sample was peripheral blood. All receptors derive from a man in his fifties or sixties with active or convalescent COVID-19. The CDR3 runs from the conserved cysteine through the conserved F or W. The D gene is left open where the match is weak. Size is stated for part of the rows, as once, few or many counts, or as a class when the clone is expanded.

j_call d_call v_call clone_size cdr3_nt cdr3_aa
TRBJ2-1 TRBD1 TRBV29-1 NA TGCAGCGCTAACACCCCCGGGACAGGGGCCTACAATGAGCAGTTCTTC CSANTPGTGAYNEQFF
TRBJ2-3 NA TRBV30 NA TGTGCCTGGAGTGTAGGGGGTAGTTTGCCGTATTTT CAWSVGGSLPYF
TRBJ1-1 NA TRBV7-9 few TGTGCCAGCTCCCTCCTCGGGCCGGGGGCTTTCTTT CASSLLGPGAFF
TRBJ2-3 TRBD2 TRBV7-3 NA TGTGCCAGCAGCCTGGGGTCTAGCGGGGATACGCAGTATTTT CASSLGSSGDTQYF
TRBJ2-1 NA TRBV15 NA TGTGCCACCAGCAGTTCAGAGAGGGGGATCGCCTACAATGAGCAGTTCTTC CATSSSERGIAYNEQFF
TRBJ1-1 NA TRBV7-2 NA TGTGCCAGCAGCTTATTGGGGGGCACTGAAGCTTTCTTT CASSLLGGTEAFF
TRBJ2-3 TRBD1 TRBV2 NA TGTGCCAGCAATCCAGTAGGGACAGGGGCAGATACGCAGTATTTT CASNPVGTGADTQYF
TRBJ2-3 NA TRBV28 NA TGTGCCAGCAGTTTATGGCTCAGGGGCACAGATACGCAGTATTTT CASSLWLRGTDTQYF
TRBJ2-5 NA TRBV11-2 once TGTGCCAGCAGCAAGGCGGGGACCCAGTACTTC CASSKAGTQYF
TRBJ2-5 TRBD2 TRBV5-1 NA TGCGCCAGCTCCCATATAGCGGGGGGGTACCAAGAGACCCAGTACTTC CASSHIAGGYQETQYF
TRBJ1-1 NA TRBV7-3 NA TGTGCCAGCAGCTTAAGCAGGGGAACAGGGACCGATGCTTTCTTT CASSLSRGTGTDAFF
TRBJ1-2 NA TRBV6-2/TRBV6-3 NA TGTGCCAGCAGTCCACCGAAGCCCTATGGCTACACCTTC CASSPPKPYGYTF
TRBJ2-5 NA TRBV9 few TGTGCCAGCAGCCTCAGGGGGGTGGAGACCCAGTACTTC CASSLRGVETQYF
TRBJ2-1 TRBD2 TRBV27 NA TGTGCCAGCAGTTTAGCGGGAGGGCAATACAATGAGCAGTTCTTC CASSLAGGQYNEQFF
TRBJ1-5 NA TRBV27 NA TGTGCCAGCAGTTTATTCCCAGGTAATCAGCCCCAGCATTTT CASSLFPGNQPQHF
TRBJ2-2 TRBD2 TRBV19 NA TGTGCCAGTAGTTCCCCCAGTCGGGGGGGCCCCGGGGAGCTGTTTTTT CASSSPSRGGPGELFF
TRBJ2-3 TRBD2 TRBV5-1 NA TGCGCCAGCAGCTGGGGACTAGCGGGGTTTACTAGCACAGATACGCAGTATTTT CASSWGLAGFTSTDTQYF
TRBJ1-2 TRBD1 TRBV7-2 NA TGTGCCAGCAGCTTATCGGGGACAGCGAGCCGTGGCTACACCTTC CASSLSGTASRGYTF
TRBJ1-1 TRBD1 TRBV7-2 NA TGTGCCAGCAGTTGGGGACAGAGTAACACTGAAGCTTTCTTT CASSWGQSNTEAFF
TRBJ2-7 TRBD2 TRBV19 NA TGTGCCAGTAGTGTTGCGGGAGGGCCTAACGAGCAGTACTTC CASSVAGGPNEQYF
TRBJ2-1 NA TRBV6-5 NA TGTGCCAGCAGTTACCCAGGTCGGATTGAGCAGTTCTTC CASSYPGRIEQFF
TRBJ2-7 TRBD1 TRBV5-1 few TGCGCCAGCAGCTTGGATCCGACAGGGACCTACGAGCAGTACTTC CASSLDPTGTYEQYF
TRBJ1-5 TRBD1 TRBV5-4 once TGTGCCAGCAGCTTTACAGGGGAGGTCAATCAGCCCCAGCATTTT CASSFTGEVNQPQHF
TRBJ2-3 TRBD2 TRBV6-2/TRBV6-3 NA TGTGCCAGCAGCCCTTTCAGGGGCGGGGGGGGAGATACGCAGTATTTT CASSPFRGGGGDTQYF
TRBJ2-1 TRBD2 TRBV2 NA TGTGCCAGCAGTCTTAACCGGGCCCAGCGGGGCAATGAGCAGTTCTTC CASSLNRAQRGNEQFF
TRBJ2-2 NA TRBV5-4 NA TGTGCCAGCAGCTGGGGACTTCCCGGGGAGCTGTTTTTT CASSWGLPGELFF
TRBJ2-5 NA TRBV9 NA TGTGCCAGCAGCGTAGGGCAGGGGGGAAGCGAGACCCAGTACTTC CASSVGQGGSETQYF
TRBJ2-4 TRBD2 TRBV5-1 NA TGCGCCAGCAGCTTGGGTCCCAGCGGGGGTCTAGCCAAAAACATTCAGTACTTC CASSLGPSGGLAKNIQYF
TRBJ1-5 NA TRBV5-6 NA TGTGCCAGCAGCCCACGGGGCAATCAGCCCCAGCATTTT CASSPRGNQPQHF
TRBJ1-2 NA TRBV5-1 few TGCGCCAGCAGGGGGGCAGGGGACCCCTATGGCTACACCTTC CASRGAGDPYGYTF
TRBJ1-6 TRBD1 TRBV7-8 NA TGTGCCAGCAGCTCTCTCGCGGACAGGGGCAGGGCACCCCTCCACTTT CASSSLADRGRAPLHF
TRBJ2-1 TRBD2 TRBV11-3 NA TGTGCCAGCAGCCAGGGGACTAGCGGGGGGTGGAATGAGCAGTTCTTC CASSQGTSGGWNEQFF
TRBJ1-6 NA TRBV3-1/TRBV3-2 NA TGTGCCAGCAGCTGGTCATCCCAGGGGAATAATTCACCCCTCCACTTT CASSWSSQGNNSPLHF
TRBJ1-6 NA TRBV21-1 NA TGTGCCAGCAGCAAAGAGAAGCAACCCCTCCACTTT CASSKEKQPLHF
TRBJ2-7 TRBD2 TRBV15 NA TGTGCCACCAGCAGAGTAAGGGCTAGCGGGGACCAATACGAGCAGTACTTC CATSRVRASGDQYEQYF
TRBJ2-5 TRBD2 TRBV5-1 NA TGCGCCAGCAGCTCCCACGCGGGGGGCGCGGGAGAGACCCAGTACTTC CASSSHAGGAGETQYF
TRBJ2-6 NA TRBV6-2/TRBV6-3 NA TGTGCCAGCAGTTTTCGCTCTGGGGCCAACGTCCTGACTTTC CASSFRSGANVLTF
TRBJ2-1 NA TRBV25-1 once TGTGCCAGCAGTGAACTCGACAGTGAGAGCTCCTACAATGAGCAGTTCTTC CASSELDSESSYNEQFF
TRBJ1-3 TRBD1 TRBV5-1 NA TGCGCCAGCAGCTTGGCCGGGACAGGGTGGACGGCTGGAAACACCATATATTTT CASSLAGTGWTAGNTIYF
TRBJ2-1 TRBD2 TRBV4-2 NA TGTGCCAGCAGCCAAGTCCGATGGCGGGGGGGCACCGATGAGCAGTTCTTC CASSQVRWRGGTDEQFF
TRBJ2-1 TRBD1 TRBV18 once TGTGCCAGCTCACCCGGGACAGGGTCCGCAATTGAGCAGTTCTTC CASSPGTGSAIEQFF
TRBJ1-1 NA TRBV12-3/TRBV12-4 NA TGTGCCAGCAGTTTGTATAACACTGAAGCTTTCTTT CASSLYNTEAFF
TRBJ2-1 TRBD1 TRBV6-2/TRBV6-3 NA TGTGCCAGCAGCGACCGGGACAGGGACAACAATGAGCAGTTCTTC CASSDRDRDNNEQFF
TRBJ2-1 TRBD2 TRBV11-2 few TGTGCCAGCAGCTCACCGGGACTAGCGCGAAGCGAGCAGTTCTTC CASSSPGLARSEQFF
TRBJ2-2 TRBD1 TRBV7-3 NA TGTGCCAGCAGCCGGGACAGGGGGACCGGGGAGCTGTTTTTT CASSRDRGTGELFF
TRBJ2-3 TRBD2 TRBV10-3 NA TGTGCCATCAGTAAGCGGGGTCGGGACACAGATACGCAGTATTTT CAISKRGRDTDTQYF
TRBJ2-1 TRBD2 TRBV7-3 NA TGTGCCAGCAGCCTGACTAGCGGGAGGGTGAGTGAGCAGTTCTTC CASSLTSGRVSEQFF
TRBJ2-2 TRBD2 TRBV28 NA TGTGCCAGCAGTGCTGTCGGGCTAGCGGGAGGGCCGGTCCTCGGGGAGCTGTTTTTT CASSAVGLAGGPVLGELFF
TRBJ2-7 TRBD1 TRBV3-1/TRBV3-2 NA TGTGCCAGCAGTCCTTCCCCAGGGACAGGAAGGTTCGAGCAGTACTTC CASSPSPGTGRFEQYF
TRBJ1-3 NA TRBV21-1 NA TGTGCCACCCTTCGGCCGGGTCCCTTCCCTACGATCTCTGGAAACACCATATATTTT CATLRPGPFPTISGNTIYF
TRBJ2-3 TRBD2 TRBV9 NA TGTGCCAGCAGCGTAGGCGGGGGTAGCACAGATACGCAGTATTTT CASSVGGGSTDTQYF
TRBJ2-6 NA TRBV28 NA TGTGCCAGCAGTTTAGCGAGCTCTGGGGCCAACGTCCTGACTTTC CASSLASSGANVLTF
TRBJ2-2 NA TRBV9 NA TGTGCCAGCACGGGATTGTCCGGGGAGCTGTTTTTT CASTGLSGELFF
TRBJ2-5 TRBD2 TRBV4-1 NA TGCGCCAGCAGCCATCACCTCGGGGGGGCCGAGGAGACCCAGTACTTC CASSHHLGGAEETQYF
TRBJ2-3 NA TRBV5-4 NA TGTGCCAGCACCTCAGGCACAGATACGCAGTATTTT CASTSGTDTQYF